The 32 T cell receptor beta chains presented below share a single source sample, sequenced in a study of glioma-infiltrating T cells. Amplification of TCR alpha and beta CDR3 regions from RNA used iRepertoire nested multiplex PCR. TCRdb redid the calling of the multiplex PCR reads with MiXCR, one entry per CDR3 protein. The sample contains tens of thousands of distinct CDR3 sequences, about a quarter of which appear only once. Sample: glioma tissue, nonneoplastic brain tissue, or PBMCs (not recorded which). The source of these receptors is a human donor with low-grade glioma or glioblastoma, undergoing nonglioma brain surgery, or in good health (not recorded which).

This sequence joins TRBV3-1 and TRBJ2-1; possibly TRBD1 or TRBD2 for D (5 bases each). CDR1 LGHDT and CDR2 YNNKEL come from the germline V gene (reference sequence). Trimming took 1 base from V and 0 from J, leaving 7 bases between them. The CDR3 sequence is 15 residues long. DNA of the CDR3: TGTGCCAGCAGCCAAGGGGGGTCCTCCTACAATGAGCAGTTCTTC. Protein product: CASSQGGSSYNEQFF.

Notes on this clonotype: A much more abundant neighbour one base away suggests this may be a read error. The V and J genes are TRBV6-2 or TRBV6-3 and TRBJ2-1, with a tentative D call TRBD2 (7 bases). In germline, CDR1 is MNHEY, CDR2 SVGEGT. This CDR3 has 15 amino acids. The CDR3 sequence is CATTGVGGPYNERFF. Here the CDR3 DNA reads TGTGCCACCACCGGAGTGGGGGGGCCTTACAATGAGCGGTTCTTC.

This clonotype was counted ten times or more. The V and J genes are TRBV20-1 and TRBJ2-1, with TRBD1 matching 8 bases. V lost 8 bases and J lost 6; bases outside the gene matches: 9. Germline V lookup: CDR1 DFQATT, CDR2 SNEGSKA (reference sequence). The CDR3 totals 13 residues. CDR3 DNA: TGCAGTTCCAACCGGGACAGGACCAATGAGCAGTTCTTC. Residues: CSSNRDRTNEQFF.

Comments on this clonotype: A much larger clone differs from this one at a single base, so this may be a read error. CDR3 region: CATKTGGKTEAFF. CDR3 in DNA: TGCGCCACCAAGACAGGGGGGAAAACTGAAGCTTTCTTT. The chain employs TRBV10-2 and TRBJ1-1, with 9 bases fitting TRBD1. This CDR3 spans 13 amino acids. Germline CDR1 reads WSHSY; CDR2 reads SAAADI. Trimming at V came to 10 bases and at J to 5 bases, leaving 8 bases not matched to a gene.

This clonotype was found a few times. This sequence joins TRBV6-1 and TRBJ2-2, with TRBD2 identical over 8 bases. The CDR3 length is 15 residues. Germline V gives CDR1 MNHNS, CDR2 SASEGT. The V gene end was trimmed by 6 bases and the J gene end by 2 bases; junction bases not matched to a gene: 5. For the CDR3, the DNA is TGTGCCAGCAGATTAGCGGGACAAAACACCGGGGAGCTGTTTTTT. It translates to CASRLAGQNTGELFF.

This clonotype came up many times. CDR3 amino acids: CASSYSAPLYGYTF. The CDR3 DNA follows: TGTGCCAGCAGTTACTCTGCGCCTCTCTATGGCTACACCTTC. This chain uses TRBV6-2 or TRBV6-3 with TRBJ1-2, with D unclear. The germline V gene encodes CDR1 MNHEY and CDR2 SVGEGT. V was clipped by 0 bases and J by 4 bases, with 9 bases between them. This CDR3 region has 14 residues.

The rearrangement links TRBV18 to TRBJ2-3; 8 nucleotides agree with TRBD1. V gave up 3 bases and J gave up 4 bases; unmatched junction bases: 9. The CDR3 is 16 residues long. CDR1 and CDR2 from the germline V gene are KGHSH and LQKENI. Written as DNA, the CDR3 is TGTGCCAGCTCACCTCGCGCAGGGGGCGCCGCAGATACGCAGTATTTT. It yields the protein CASSPRAGGAADTQYF. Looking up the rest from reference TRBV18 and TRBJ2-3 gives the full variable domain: NAGVMQNPRHLVRRRGQEARLRCSPMKGHSHVYWYRQLPEEGLKFMVYLQKENIIDESGMPKERFSAEFPKEGPSILRIQQVVRGDSAAYFCASSPRAGGAADTQYFGPGTRLTVL.

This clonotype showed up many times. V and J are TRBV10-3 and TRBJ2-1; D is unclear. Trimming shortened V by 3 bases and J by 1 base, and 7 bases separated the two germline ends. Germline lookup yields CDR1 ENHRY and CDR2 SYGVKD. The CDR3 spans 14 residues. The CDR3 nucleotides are TGTGCCATCAGTGACCGAACTTCCTACAATGAGCAGTTCTTC. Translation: CAISDRTSYNEQFF.

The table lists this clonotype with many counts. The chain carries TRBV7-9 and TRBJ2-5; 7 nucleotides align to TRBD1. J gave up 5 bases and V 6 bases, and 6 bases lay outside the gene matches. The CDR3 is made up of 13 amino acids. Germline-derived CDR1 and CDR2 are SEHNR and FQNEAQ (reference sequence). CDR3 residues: CASRLRDSETQYF. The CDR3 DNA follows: TGTGCCAGCAGGCTCCGGGACAGCGAGACCCAGTACTTC.

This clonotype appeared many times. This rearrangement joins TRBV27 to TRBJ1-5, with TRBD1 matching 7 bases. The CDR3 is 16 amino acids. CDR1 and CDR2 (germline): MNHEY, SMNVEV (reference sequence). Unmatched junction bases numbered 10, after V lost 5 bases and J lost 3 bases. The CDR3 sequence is CASSPTGRDLNQPQHF. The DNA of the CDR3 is TGTGCCAGCAGTCCGACAGGGAGGGACCTCAATCAGCCCCAGCATTTT.

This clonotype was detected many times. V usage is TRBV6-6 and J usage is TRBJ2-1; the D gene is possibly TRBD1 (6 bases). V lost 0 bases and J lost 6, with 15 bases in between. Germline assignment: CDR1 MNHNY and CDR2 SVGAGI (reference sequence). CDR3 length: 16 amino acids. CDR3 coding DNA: TGTGCCAGCAGTTACTCGATCACAGGGCGGGTCAATGAGCAGTTCTTC. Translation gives CASSYSITGRVNEQFF.

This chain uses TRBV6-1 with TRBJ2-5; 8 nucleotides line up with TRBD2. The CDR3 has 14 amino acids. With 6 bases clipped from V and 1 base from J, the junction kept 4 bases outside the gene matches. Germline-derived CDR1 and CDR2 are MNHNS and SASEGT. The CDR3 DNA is TGTGCCAGCAGATCCGGACTAGCCCAAGAGACCCAGTACTTC. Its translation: CASRSGLAQETQYF.

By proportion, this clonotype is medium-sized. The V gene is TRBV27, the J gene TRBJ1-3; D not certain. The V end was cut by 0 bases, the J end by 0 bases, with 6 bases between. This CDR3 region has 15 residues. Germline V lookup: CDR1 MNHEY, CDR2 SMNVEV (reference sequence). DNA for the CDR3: TGTGCCAGCAGTTTATCCCCGGCCTCTGGAAACACCATATATTTT. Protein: CASSLSPASGNTIYF.

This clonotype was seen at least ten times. In nucleotides, the CDR3 is TGCAGCGTTTCAACCTCGAACACTGAAGCTTTCTTT. It codes for CSVSTSNTEAFF. V usage is TRBV29-1 and J usage is TRBJ1-1, with D unresolved. Germline lookup yields CDR1 SQVTM and CDR2 ANQGSEA. The CDR3 consists of 12 residues. V gave up 5 bases and J gave up 1 base, with 8 bases separating them. The full variable domain, its missing parts supplied by reference TRBV29-1 and TRBJ1-1, is SAVISQKPSRDICQRGTSLTIQCQVDSQVTMMFWYRQQPGQSLTLIATANQGSEATYESGFVIDKFPISRPNLTFSTLTVSNMSPEDSSIYLCSVSTSNTEAFFGQGTRLTVV.

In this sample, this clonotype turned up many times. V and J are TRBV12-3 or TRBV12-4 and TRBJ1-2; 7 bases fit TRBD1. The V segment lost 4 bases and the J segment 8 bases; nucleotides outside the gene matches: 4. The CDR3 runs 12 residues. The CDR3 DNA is TGTGCCAGCAGTTCGCGGACAGGAGGCTACACCTTC. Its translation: CASSSRTGGYTF.

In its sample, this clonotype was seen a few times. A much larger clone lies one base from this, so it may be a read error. The CDR3 nucleotides are TGTGCCAGCAGCGAAAGGCCCCAAGAGACCCAGTACTTC. It encodes CASSERPQETQYF. The V call is TRBV7-6, the J call TRBJ2-5; D not resolved. The CDR3 has 13 amino acids. Deletions cut 5 bases from V and 1 base from J, with 8 bases between. CDR1 is SGHVS, CDR2 FNYEAQ, per germline.

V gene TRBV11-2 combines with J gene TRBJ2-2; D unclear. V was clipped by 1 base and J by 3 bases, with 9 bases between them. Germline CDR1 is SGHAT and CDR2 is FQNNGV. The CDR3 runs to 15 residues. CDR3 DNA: TGTGCCAGCAGCTTAGGACTGCAGGACACCGGGGAGCTGTTTTTT. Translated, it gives CASSLGLQDTGELFF.

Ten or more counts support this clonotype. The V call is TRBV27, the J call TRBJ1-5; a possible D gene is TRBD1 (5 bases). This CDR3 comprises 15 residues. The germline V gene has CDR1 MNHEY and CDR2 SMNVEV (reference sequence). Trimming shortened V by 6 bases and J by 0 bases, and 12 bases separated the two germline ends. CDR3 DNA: TGTGCCAGCAGAAAAGGACATTTTAGCAATCAGCCCCAGCATTTT. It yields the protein CASRKGHFSNQPQHF.

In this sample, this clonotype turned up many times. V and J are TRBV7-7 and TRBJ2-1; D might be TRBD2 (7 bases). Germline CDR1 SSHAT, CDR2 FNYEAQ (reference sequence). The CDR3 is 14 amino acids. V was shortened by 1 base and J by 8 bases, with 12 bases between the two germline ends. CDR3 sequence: CASSLVGGGDEQFF. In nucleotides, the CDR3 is TGTGCCAGCAGCTTAGTCGGAGGGGGGGATGAGCAGTTCTTC.

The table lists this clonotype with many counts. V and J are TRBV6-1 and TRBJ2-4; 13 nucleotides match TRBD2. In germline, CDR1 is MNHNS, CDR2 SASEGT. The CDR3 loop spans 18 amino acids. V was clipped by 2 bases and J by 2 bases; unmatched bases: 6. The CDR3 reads CASSEPGLAGVSKNIQYF. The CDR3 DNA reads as TGTGCCAGCAGTGAACCAGGACTAGCGGGAGTGTCCAAAAACATTCAGTACTTC.

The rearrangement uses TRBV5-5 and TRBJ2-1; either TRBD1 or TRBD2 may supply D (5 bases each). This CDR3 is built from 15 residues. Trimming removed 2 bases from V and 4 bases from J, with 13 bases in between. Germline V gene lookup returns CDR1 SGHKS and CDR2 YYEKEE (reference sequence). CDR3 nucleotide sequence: TGTGCCAGCAGCTTAAATTCGGGACCTTACAATGAGCAGTTCTTC. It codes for CASSLNSGPYNEQFF.

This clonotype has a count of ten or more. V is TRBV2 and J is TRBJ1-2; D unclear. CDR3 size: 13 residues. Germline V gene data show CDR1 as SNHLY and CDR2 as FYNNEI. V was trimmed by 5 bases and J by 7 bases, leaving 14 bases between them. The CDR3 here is CASSTRGEGGYTF. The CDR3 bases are TGTGCCAGCAGTACTCGAGGTGAGGGTGGCTACACCTTC.

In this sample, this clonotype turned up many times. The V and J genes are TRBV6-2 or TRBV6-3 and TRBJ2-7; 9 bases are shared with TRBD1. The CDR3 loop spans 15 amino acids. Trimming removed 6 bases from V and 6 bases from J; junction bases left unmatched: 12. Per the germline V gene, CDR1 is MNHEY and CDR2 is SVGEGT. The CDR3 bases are TGTGCCAGCAGGCTCTCCGGGACAGGGTCTGGCGAGCAGTACTTC. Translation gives CASRLSGTGSGEQYF.

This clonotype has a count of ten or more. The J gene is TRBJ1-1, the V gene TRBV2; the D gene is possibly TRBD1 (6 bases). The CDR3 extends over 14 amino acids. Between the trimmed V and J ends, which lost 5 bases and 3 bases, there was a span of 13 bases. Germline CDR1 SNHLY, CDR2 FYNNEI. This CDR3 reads CASSSLDRHTEAFF. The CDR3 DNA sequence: TGTGCCAGCAGTTCCCTCGACAGGCACACTGAAGCTTTCTTT.

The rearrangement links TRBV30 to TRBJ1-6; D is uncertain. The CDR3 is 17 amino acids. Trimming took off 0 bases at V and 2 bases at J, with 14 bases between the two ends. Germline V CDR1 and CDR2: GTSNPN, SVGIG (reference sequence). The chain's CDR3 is CAWSVRARLTYNSPLHF. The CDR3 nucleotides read TGTGCCTGGAGTGTACGAGCCCGTTTAACCTATAATTCACCCCTCCACTTT.

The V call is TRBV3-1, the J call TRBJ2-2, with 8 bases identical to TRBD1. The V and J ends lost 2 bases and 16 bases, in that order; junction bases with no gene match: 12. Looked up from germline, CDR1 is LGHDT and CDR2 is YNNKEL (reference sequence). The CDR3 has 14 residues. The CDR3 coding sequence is TGTGCCAGCAGCCAATCGGGGCGACAGGGGCGAGAGTTTTTT. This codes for CASSQSGRQGREFF.

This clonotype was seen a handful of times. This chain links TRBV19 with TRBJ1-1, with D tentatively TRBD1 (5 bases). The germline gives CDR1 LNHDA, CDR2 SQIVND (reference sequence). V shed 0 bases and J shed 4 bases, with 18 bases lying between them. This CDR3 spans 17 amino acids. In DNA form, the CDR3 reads TGTGCCAGTAGTATAGACGGTCGTGTAGGGGTGAGCACTGAAGCTTTCTTT. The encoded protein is CASSIDGRVGVSTEAFF.

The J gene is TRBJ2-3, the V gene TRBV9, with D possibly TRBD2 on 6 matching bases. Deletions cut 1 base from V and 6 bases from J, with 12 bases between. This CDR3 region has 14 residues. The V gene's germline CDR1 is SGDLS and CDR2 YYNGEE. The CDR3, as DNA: TGTGCCAGCAGCGTATACGGCGGGGAGGATACGCAGTATTTT. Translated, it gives CASSVYGGEDTQYF.

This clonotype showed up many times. The CDR3: CASSLKVPKETQYF. CDR3 DNA sequence: TGCGCCAGCAGCTTGAAGGTCCCCAAAGAGACCCAGTACTTC. This chain connects TRBV5-1 to TRBJ2-5, with D unresolved. The length of the CDR3 is 14 residues. Germline CDR1 SGHRS, CDR2 YFSETQ. The V gene lost 1 base and the J gene lost 3 bases, with 10 bases spanning the gap.

CDR3 coding DNA: TGTGCCAGCAGGCCGACAAGCCTAAGGGATGAACTGTTTTTT. It yields the protein CASRPTSLRDELFF. The genes are TRBV12-3 or TRBV12-4 and TRBJ1-4, with D unresolved. This CDR3 is 14 amino acids long. Between the trimmed V and J ends, which lost 6 bases and 12 bases, there was a span of 20 bases.

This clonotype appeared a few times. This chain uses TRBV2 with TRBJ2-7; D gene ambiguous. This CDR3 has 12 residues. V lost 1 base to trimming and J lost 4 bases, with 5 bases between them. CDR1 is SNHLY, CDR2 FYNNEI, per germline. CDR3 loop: CASSEEVYEQYF. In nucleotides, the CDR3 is TGTGCCAGCAGTGAAGAAGTTTACGAGCAGTACTTC.

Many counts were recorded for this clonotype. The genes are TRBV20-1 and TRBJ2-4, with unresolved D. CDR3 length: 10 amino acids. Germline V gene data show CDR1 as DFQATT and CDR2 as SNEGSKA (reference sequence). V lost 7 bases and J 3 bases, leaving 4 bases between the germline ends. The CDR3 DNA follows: TGCAGTGTATACAAAAACATTCAGTACTTC. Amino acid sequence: CSVYKNIQYF.